One sample yielded the 7 T cell receptor beta chains listed below, sequenced in a study of human T cells and chemical hapten exposure (dated by TCRdb to 2020 to 2023). The library was prepared using RACE. The reads were generated on a NextSeq 500. TCRdb redid the processing of the public reads, applying fastp at Q25 and MiXCR, and retained in-frame beta chains. All rows with the same CDR3 protein become a single entry with the most common DNA and genes. The sample table shows 150,000 to 200,000 distinct CDR3 sequences, and approximately 31% are seen once. 2.9% of the sample is taken by the ten largest. This specimen's time point label, interpreted: pre-sensitization, week 0. The label giving this sample's treatment or condition can be read as: therapeutic diphenylcyclopropenone sensitization with weekly scalp DPC. This specimen was whole blood, taken in connection with sensitization to the hapten diphenylcyclopropenone (DPC). The source is a woman under 40 with alopecia areata. Some clones in this sample may be carry-over from other donors' samples.

This chain uses TRBV11-1 with TRBJ1-1; D uncertain. The V end was cut by 1 base, the J end by 4 bases, with 10 bases between. This CDR3 is built from 14 residues. Germline-derived CDR1 and CDR2 are SGHAT and FQDESV (reference sequence). The CDR3 reads CASSLEARGTEAFF. The DNA of the CDR3 is TGTGCCAGCAGCTTAGAAGCGCGCGGCACTGAAGCTTTCTTT.

The chain has TRBV20-1 and TRBJ1-5; 7 nucleotides agree with TRBD1. CDR1 is DFQATT, CDR2 SNEGSKA, per germline (reference sequence). There are 13 residues in the CDR3. With 6 bases clipped from V and 5 bases from J, the junction kept 7 bases outside the gene matches. CDR3 coding DNA: TGCAGTGCGTTGCAGGGGGTTCATCAGCCCCAGCATTTT. As protein: CSALQGVHQPQHF.

The chain couples TRBV20-1 to TRBJ1-5; D gene unclear. Germline CDR1 is DFQATT and CDR2 is SNEGSKA (reference sequence). Trimming cost V 7 bases and J 0 bases, with 7 bases left between them. This CDR3 region has 12 residues. CDR3 sequence: CSGGNSNQPQHF. CDR3 coding DNA: TGCAGTGGTGGTAATAGCAATCAGCCCCAGCATTTT.

This clonotype was seen a handful of times. The chain links TRBV5-1 to TRBJ2-5, with D perhaps TRBD2 (6 bases). CDR1 and CDR2 (germline): SGHRS, YFSETQ. Trimming took 4 bases from V and 5 from J, leaving 18 bases between them. This CDR3 contains 15 residues. The CDR3 DNA reads as TGCGCCAGCAGCATCGGGAGCCAAAGCGTTGAGACCCAGTACTTC. It codes for CASSIGSQSVETQYF.

In its sample, this clonotype was seen once. The chain carries TRBV29-1 and TRBJ1-3, with D possibly being TRBD1 (5 bases). The CDR3 runs to 13 residues. V lost 7 bases, J lost 0 bases, and 10 bases lay in between. The germline V gene has CDR1 SQVTM and CDR2 ANQGSEA. CDR3 sequence reads: CSAGRNSGNTIYF. In DNA, the CDR3 is TGCAGCGCGGGACGAAACTCTGGAAACACCATATATTTT.

V is TRBV29-1 and J is TRBJ2-3, with no clear D. V shed 4 bases and J shed 1 base, with 12 bases lying between them. The germline V gene encodes CDR1 SQVTM and CDR2 ANQGSEA. The CDR3 contains 14 residues. CDR3 nucleotides: TGCAGCGTTGTGGGTCCGGTCGGCACAGATACGCAGTATTTT. Translating it yields CSVVGPVGTDTQYF.

The chain links TRBV27 to TRBJ2-7, with D perhaps assigned TRBD1 or TRBD2 (5 bases each). This CDR3 has 15 amino acids. With 5 bases removed from V and 7 bases from J, the gap between germline ends came to 21 bases. Germline V lookup: CDR1 MNHEY, CDR2 SMNVEV (reference sequence). CDR3: CASSLAGTPDGEQYF. CDR3 nucleotide sequence: TGTGCCAGCAGTCTTGCAGGGACGCCTGATGGGGAGCAGTACTTC.